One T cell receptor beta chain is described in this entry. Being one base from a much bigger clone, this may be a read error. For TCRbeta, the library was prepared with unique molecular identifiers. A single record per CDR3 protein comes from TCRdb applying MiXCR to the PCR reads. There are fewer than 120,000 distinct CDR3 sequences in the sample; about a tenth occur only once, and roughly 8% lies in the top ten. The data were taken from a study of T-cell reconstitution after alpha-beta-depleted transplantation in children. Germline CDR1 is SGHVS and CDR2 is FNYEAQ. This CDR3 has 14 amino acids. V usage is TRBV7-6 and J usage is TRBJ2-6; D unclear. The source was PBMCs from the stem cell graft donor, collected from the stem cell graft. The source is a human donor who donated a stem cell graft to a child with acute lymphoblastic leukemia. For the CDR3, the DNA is TGTGCCAGCGGCTTACAAGCTGGGGCCAACGTCCTGACTTTC. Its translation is CASGLQAGANVLTF.